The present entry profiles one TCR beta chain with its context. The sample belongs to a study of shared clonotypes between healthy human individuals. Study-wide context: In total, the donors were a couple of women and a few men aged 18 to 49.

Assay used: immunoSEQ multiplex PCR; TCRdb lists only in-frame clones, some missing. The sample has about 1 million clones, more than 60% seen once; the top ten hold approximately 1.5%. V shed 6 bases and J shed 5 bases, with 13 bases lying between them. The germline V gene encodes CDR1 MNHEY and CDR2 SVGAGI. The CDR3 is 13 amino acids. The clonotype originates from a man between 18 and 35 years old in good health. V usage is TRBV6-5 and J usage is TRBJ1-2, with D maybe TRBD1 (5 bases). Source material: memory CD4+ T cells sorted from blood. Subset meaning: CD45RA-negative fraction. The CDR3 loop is CASRKTGTYGYTF. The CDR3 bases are TGTGCCAGCAGAAAAACAGGAACTTATGGCTACACCTTC.